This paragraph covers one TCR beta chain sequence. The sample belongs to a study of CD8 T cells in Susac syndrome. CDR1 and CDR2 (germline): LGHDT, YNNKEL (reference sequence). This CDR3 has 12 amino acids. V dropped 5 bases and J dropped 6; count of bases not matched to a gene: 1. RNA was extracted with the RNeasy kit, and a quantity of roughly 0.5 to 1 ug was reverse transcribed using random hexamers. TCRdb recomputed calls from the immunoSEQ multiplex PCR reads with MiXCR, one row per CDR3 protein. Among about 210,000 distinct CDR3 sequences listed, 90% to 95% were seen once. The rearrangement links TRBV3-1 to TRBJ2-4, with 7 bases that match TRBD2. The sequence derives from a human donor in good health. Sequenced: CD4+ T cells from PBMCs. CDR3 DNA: TGTGCCAGCAGCTCTAGCGGAAACATTCAGTACTTC. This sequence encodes CASSSSGNIQYF.